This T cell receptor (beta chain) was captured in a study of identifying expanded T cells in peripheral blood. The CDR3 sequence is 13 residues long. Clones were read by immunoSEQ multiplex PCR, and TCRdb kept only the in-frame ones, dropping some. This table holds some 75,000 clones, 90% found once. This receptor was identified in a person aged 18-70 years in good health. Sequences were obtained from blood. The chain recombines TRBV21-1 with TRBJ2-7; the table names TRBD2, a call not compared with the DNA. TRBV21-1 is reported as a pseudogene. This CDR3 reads CASSNPPFYEQYF. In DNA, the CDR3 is TGTGCCAGCAGCAATCCCCCTTTCTACGAGCAGTACTTC.